These 14 T cell receptor beta chains came from one sample sequenced in a study of spatial heterogeneity in lung cancer. Their antigens remain unidentified. Study outcomes and limitations: Tumor mutation count correlated with how many alpha and beta TCRs expanded intratumorally.

Noted time point: sample taken at primary tumor resection. TCRdb recomputed calls from the 5' RACE reads with MiXCR, one row per CDR3 protein. Of 7,000 to 10,000 distinct CDR3 sequences in the sample, about 9.3% were seen once. This specimen consisted of lung tumor tissue, obtained at surgery. These receptors were obtained from a male donor with early-stage non-small cell lung cancer.

As concerns this clonotype: Given a much more abundant clone one base away, this may be a read error. The J gene is TRBJ2-7, the V gene TRBV30; the D is unclear. Germline loops: CDR1 GTSNPN, CDR2 SVGIG (reference sequence). V lost 3 bases and J lost 3, with 15 bases in between. This CDR3 comprises 14 residues. The CDR3 reads CAWSLCNSGYEQYF. The DNA of the CDR3 is TGTGCCTGGAGCCTTTGTAATTCGGGCTACGAGCAGTACTTC.

This clonotype has a count of ten or more. The DNA for the CDR3 is TGTGCCATCAGTGGGGGGGCCCTCAATCAGCCCCAGCATTTT. Amino acids: CAISGGALNQPQHF. The gene calls are TRBV10-3 and TRBJ1-5; TRBD1 might be the D (6 bases). The V and J ends lost 4 bases and 3 bases respectively, with 10 bases between them. This CDR3 comprises 14 residues. CDR1 ENHRY and CDR2 SYGVKD come from the germline V gene.

This clonotype was recorded many times. The rearrangement uses TRBV7-6 and TRBJ2-4; D perhaps matches TRBD2 (5 bases). The germline V gene encodes CDR1 SGHVS and CDR2 FNYEAQ. V was trimmed by 5 bases and J by 3 bases, leaving 14 bases between them. This CDR3 is built from 15 residues. The CDR3 DNA follows: TGTGCCAGCAGCCCGACGACGGGAAGCAAAAACATTCAGTACTTC. Translation gives CASSPTTGSKNIQYF.

This clonotype is deemed medium-sized. The J gene is TRBJ2-5, the V gene TRBV6-1, with 8 bases fitting TRBD1. The germline CDR1 and CDR2 sequences are MNHNS and SASEGT. The CDR3 runs to 14 residues. The ends lost 4 bases at V and 14 bases at J; junction bases unmatched: 15. CDR3 in amino acids: CASSGATGALPSYF. In DNA, the CDR3 is TGTGCCAGCAGTGGGGCGACAGGGGCCCTCCCTTCCTACTTC.

This sequence joins TRBV14 and TRBJ1-2, with D possibly being TRBD1 (5 bases). The CDR3 contains 15 residues. V was cut by 1 base and J by 4 bases, with 13 bases left in between. Germline assignment: CDR1 SGHDN and CDR2 FVKESK. The CDR3 coding sequence is TGTGCCAGCAGCCAAGCTGGGGGACTCGGCTATGGCTACACCTTC. It codes for CASSQAGGLGYGYTF.

This clonotype is classed as medium-sized. The V and J genes are TRBV2 and TRBJ1-2; no firm D call. Germline assignment: CDR1 SNHLY and CDR2 FYNNEI. V was clipped by 6 bases and J by 2 bases, with 25 bases between them. The CDR3 has 18 residues. The DNA for the CDR3 is TGTGCCAGCAGCCCAAGATCCCGGGCCGTTTCCTTCAACTATGGCTACACCTTC. Its protein product is CASSPRSRAVSFNYGYTF.

This clonotype was recorded at least ten times. The V call is TRBV12-3 or TRBV12-4, the J call TRBJ1-5; no clear D gene. The CDR3 runs 14 residues. V was trimmed by 6 bases and J by 0 bases, leaving 9 bases between them. The CDR3 DNA reads as TGTGCCAGCAGCCCAGGAGATAGCAATCAGCCCCAGCATTTT. It specifies CASSPGDSNQPQHF.

The V gene is TRBV29-1, the J gene TRBJ2-3; no clear D gene. Trimming cost V 7 bases and J 0 bases, with 11 bases left between them. The CDR3 is 13 residues long. CDR1 is SQVTM, CDR2 ANQGSEA, per germline. In DNA form, the CDR3 reads TGCAGCGCGGGTTTAACTAGCACAGATACGCAGTATTTT. It translates to CSAGLTSTDTQYF.

This clonotype has only a few counts. The chain employs TRBV29-1 and TRBJ1-1; 12 bases line up with TRBD1. The germline gives CDR1 SQVTM, CDR2 ANQGSEA. V lost 7 bases to trimming and J lost 0 bases; unmatched junction nucleotides: 6. CDR3 size: 15 residues. In DNA form, the CDR3 reads TGCAGCGCCAAGGGGGACAGGGGGCTGAACACTGAAGCTTTCTTT. Encoded protein: CSAKGDRGLNTEAFF.

Sample share makes this clonotype medium-sized (0.01 to 0.1%). The chain employs TRBV5-4 and TRBJ2-7, with 8 bases matching TRBD1. The CDR3 spans 14 residues. V lost 3 bases to trimming and J lost 2 bases; unmatched junction nucleotides: 4. The V gene's germline CDR1 is SGHNT and CDR2 YYREEE (reference sequence). The CDR3 here is CASSSTGGPYEQYF. In DNA form, the CDR3 reads TGTGCCAGCAGCTCCACAGGGGGACCCTACGAGCAGTACTTC.

The CDR3 loop is CSADGSSYNEQFF. The CDR3 DNA follows: TGCAGCGCGGACGGAAGCTCCTACAATGAGCAGTTCTTC. The rearrangement joins TRBV29-1 to TRBJ2-1; D is unclear. Looked up from germline, CDR1 is SQVTM and CDR2 is ANQGSEA. Trimming stripped 7 bases from V and 0 bases from J, with 10 bases between. This CDR3 contains 13 residues.

This clonotype is medium-sized. The gene calls are TRBV30 and TRBJ1-2; D not resolved. Trimming removed 1 base at V and 3 bases at J, with 6 bases between. The CDR3 runs 12 residues. Per germline, CDR1 GTSNPN and CDR2 SVGIG (reference sequence). In nucleotides, the CDR3 is TGTGCCTGGAGTGAGCGACACTATGGCTACACCTTC. The encoded protein is CAWSERHYGYTF.

This clonotype is deemed medium-sized (0.01 to 0.1%). The chain carries TRBV6-5 and TRBJ1-1, with D tentatively TRBD1 (6 bases). The V and J ends lost 8 bases and 1 base respectively, with 8 bases between them. Looked up from germline, CDR1 is MNHEY and CDR2 is SVGAGI. There are 12 residues in the CDR3. Written as DNA, the CDR3 is TGTGCCAGCCACAGGGAGAACACTGAAGCTTTCTTT. It is translated as CASHRENTEAFF.

In this sample, this clonotype is medium-sized (0.01 to 0.1%). The V and J genes are TRBV29-1 and TRBJ2-1; D not resolved. The CDR3 covers 10 residues. Germline-derived CDR1 and CDR2 are SQVTM and ANQGSEA. V was cut by 6 bases and J by 5 bases, with 5 bases left in between. The CDR3 DNA follows: TGCAGCGTAGGGAACAATGAGCAGTTCTTC. Translated: CSVGNNEQFF.